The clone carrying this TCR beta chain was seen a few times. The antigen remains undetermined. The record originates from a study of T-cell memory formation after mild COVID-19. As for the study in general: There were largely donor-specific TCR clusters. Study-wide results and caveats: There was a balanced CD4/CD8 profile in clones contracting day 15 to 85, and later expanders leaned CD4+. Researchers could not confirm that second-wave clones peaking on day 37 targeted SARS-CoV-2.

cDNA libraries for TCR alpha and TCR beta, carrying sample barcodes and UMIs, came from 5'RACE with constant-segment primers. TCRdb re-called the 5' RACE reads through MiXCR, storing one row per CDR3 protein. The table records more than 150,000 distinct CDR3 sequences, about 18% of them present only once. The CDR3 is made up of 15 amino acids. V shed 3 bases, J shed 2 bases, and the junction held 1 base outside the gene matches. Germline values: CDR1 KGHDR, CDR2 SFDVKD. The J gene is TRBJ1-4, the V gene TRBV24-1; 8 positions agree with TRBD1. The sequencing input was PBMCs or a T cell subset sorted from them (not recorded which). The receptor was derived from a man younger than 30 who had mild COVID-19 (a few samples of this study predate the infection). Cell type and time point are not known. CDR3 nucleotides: TGTGCCACCAGTGATGCAGGGGGCACTAATGAAAAACTGTTTTTT. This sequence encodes CATSDAGGTNEKLFF.